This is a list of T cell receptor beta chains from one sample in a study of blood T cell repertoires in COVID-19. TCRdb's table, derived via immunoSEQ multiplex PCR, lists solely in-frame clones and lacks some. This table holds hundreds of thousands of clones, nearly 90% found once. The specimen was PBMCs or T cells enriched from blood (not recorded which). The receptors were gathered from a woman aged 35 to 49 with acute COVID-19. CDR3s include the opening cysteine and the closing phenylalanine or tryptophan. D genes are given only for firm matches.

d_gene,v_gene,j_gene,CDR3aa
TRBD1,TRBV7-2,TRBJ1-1,CASSSRTGRVEAFF
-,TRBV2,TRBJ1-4,CASRQNPTNEKLFF
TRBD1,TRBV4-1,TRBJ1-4,CASTGQGEVKLFF
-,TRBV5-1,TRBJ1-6,CASSLEPARDSPLHF
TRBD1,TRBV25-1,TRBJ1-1,CASSSETGGTEAFF
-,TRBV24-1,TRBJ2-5,CATSDARGTQYF
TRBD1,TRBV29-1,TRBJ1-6,CSVAGTANSPLHF
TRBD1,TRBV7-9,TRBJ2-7,CASSSRDSHYEQYF
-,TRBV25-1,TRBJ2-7,CASSLQGYEQYF
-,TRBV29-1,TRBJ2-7,CSAQTRYEQYF
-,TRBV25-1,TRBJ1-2,CASSEDITGYTF
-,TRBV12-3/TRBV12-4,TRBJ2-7,CASSFGGGDEQYF
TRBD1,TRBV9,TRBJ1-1,CASSARGRLNTEAFF
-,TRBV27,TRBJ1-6,CASSFRSQAFNSPLHF
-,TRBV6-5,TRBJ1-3,CASRPTGISGNTIYF
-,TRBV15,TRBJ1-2,CATSRDLAYGANYGYTF
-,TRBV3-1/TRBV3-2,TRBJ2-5,CASSQTPGNLGGGGAQYF
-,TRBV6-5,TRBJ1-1,CASSYSSGLYEAFF
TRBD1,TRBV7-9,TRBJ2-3,CASTQGDRLSSTDTQYF
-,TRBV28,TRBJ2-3,CASSAQGTGETDTQYF
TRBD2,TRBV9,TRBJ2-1,CASSVDGGGANEQFF
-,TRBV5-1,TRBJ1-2,CASSLASGGLNYGYTF